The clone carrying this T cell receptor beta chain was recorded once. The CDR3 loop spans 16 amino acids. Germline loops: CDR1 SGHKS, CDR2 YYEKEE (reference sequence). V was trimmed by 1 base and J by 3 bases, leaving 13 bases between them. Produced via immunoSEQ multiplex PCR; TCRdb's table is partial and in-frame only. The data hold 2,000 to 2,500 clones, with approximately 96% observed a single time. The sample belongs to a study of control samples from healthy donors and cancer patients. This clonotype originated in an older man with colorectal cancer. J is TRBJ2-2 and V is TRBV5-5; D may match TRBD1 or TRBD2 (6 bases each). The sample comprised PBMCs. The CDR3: CASSLRRGTDTGELFF. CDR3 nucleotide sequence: TGTGCCAGCAGCTTGAGGAGGGGGACGGACACCGGGGAGCTGTTTTTT.